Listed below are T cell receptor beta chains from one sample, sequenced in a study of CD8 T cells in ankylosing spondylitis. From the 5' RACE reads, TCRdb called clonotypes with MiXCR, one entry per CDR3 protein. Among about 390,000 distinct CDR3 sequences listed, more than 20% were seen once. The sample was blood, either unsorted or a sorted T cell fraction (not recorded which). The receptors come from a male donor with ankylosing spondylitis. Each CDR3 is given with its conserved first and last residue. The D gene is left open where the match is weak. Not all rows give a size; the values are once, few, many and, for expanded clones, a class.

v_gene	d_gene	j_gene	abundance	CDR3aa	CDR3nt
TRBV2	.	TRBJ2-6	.	CASSELGSSGANVLTF	TGTGCCAGCAGTGAGTTGGGGAGCTCTGGGGCCAACGTCCTGACTTTC
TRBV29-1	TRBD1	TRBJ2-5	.	CSVEGQSTETQYF	TGCAGCGTTGAGGGACAGAGTACAGAGACCCAGTACTTC
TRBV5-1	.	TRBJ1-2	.	CASSFTDTPGGYTF	TGCGCCAGCAGCTTTACGGACACCCCAGGAGGCTACACCTTC
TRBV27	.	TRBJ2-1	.	CASSFLWQYNEQFF	TGTGCCAGCAGTTTCCTCTGGCAGTACAATGAGCAGTTCTTC
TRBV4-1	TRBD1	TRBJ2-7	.	CASSHDGTARRYEQYF	TGCGCCAGCAGCCACGACGGGACAGCGCGGCGCTACGAGCAGTACTTC
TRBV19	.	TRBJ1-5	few	CAARGDNQPQHF	TGTGCAGCCCGGGGGGACAATCAGCCCCAGCATTTT
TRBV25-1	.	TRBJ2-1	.	CASSVAGAGRHEQFF	TGTGCCAGCAGTGTCGCTGGGGCCGGGAGACATGAGCAGTTCTTC
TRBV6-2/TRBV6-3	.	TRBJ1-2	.	CASSYVGDGYTF	TGTGCCAGCAGTTACGTCGGCGATGGCTACACCTTC
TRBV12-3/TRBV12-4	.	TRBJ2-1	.	CASSQRLVGGAHEQFF	TGTGCCAGCAGTCAGCGCCTCGTAGGAGGGGCACATGAGCAGTTCTTC
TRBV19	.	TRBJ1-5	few	CASSIDLYQPQHF	TGTGCCAGTAGTATAGATCTGTATCAGCCCCAGCATTTT
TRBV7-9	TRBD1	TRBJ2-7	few	CASSFRGQTYEQYF	TGTGCCAGCAGCTTTAGGGGACAGACCTACGAGCAGTACTTC
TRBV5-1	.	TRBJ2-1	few	CASSLGTTSEEQFF	TGCGCCAGCAGCTTGGGGACTACCTCCGAGGAGCAGTTCTTC
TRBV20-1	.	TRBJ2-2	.	CSAYWGYPSGELFF	TGCAGTGCTTATTGGGGTTACCCCTCAGGGGAGCTGTTTTTT
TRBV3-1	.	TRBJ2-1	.	CASSQEASYNEQFF	TGTGCCAGCAGCCAAGAGGCTAGCTACAATGAGCAGTTCTTC
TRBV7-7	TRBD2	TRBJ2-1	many	CASSLASGYNEQFF	TGTGCCAGCAGCTTGGCTAGCGGATACAATGAGCAGTTCTTC
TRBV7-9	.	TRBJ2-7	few	CASSSVRDEQYF	TGTGCCAGCAGCTCCGTCCGGGACGAGCAGTACTTC
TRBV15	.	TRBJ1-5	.	CATSRVGGGSNQPQHF	TGTGCCACCAGCAGAGTTGGCGGGGGGAGCAATCAGCCCCAGCATTTT
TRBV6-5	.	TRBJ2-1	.	CASSHRYRSSYNEQFF	TGTGCCAGCAGTCACCGCTACAGGAGCTCCTACAATGAGCAGTTCTTC
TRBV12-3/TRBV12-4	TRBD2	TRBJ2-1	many	CASSPAGLAGVLEQFF	TGTGCCAGCAGTCCCGCCGGACTAGCGGGAGTGCTTGAGCAGTTCTTC
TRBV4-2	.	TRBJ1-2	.	CASSQDRDIYGYTF	TGTGCCAGCAGCCAAGATAGGGACATTTATGGCTACACCTTC